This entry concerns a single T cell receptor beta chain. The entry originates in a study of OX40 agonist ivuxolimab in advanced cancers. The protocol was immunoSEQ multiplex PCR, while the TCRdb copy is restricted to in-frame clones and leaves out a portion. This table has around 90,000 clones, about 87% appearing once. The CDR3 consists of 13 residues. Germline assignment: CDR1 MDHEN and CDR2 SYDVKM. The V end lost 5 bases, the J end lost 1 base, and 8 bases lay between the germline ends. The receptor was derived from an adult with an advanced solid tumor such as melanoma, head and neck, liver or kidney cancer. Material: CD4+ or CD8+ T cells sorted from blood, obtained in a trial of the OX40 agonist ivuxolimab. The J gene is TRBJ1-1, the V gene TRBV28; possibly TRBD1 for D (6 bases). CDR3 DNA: TGTGCCAGCAGTCGGGACACGAACACTGAAGCTTTCTTT. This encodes CASSRDTNTEAFF.